A selection of T cell receptor beta chains follows, all from one sample in a study of OX40 agonist ivuxolimab in advanced cancers. Assay: immunoSEQ multiplex PCR; the TCRdb copy retains only in-frame clones and omits some. Among about 23,000 clones listed, approximately 90% were seen once. The input for sequencing was CD4+ or CD8+ T cells sorted from blood, taken in a trial of the OX40 agonist ivuxolimab. Receptors originate from an adult with an advanced solid tumor such as melanoma, head and neck, liver or kidney cancer. Each CDR3 is given with its conserved first and last residue. D genes are given only for firm matches. Size is stated for part of the rows, as once, few or many counts, or as a class when the clone is expanded.

NA	TRBJ2-7	TRBV9	NA	TGTGCCAGCAGTGAGTACGAGCAGTACTTC	CASSEYEQYF
once	TRBJ2-3	TRBV11-3	TRBD2	TGTGCCAGCAGCTTAGGGACTAGCGGGGGTACGCAGTATTTT	CASSLGTSGGTQYF
NA	TRBJ1-2	TRBV5-5	NA	TGTGCCAGCAGCGGGGGCAGGGTTAACTATGGCTACACCTTC	CASSGGRVNYGYTF
few	TRBJ2-3	TRBV15	NA	TGTGCCACCAGCTCCGCCCTAACAGATACGCAGTATTTT	CATSSALTDTQYF
NA	TRBJ1-1	TRBV5-4	TRBD1	TGTGCCAGCAGCCCGCGACAGGGAACTGAAGCTTTCTTT	CASSPRQGTEAFF
NA	TRBJ2-3	TRBV9	NA	TGTGCCAGCAGCGTGGGGCCAGTGGAGGATACGCAGTATTTT	CASSVGPVEDTQYF
NA	TRBJ2-2	TRBV5-1	NA	TGCGCCAGCAGCTTCCGAGGGGCCCAAGGGGACACCGGGGAGCTGTTTTTT	CASSFRGAQGDTGELFF
NA	TRBJ2-7	TRBV19	NA	TGTGCCAGTAGTATATCCAGAGAGGGCTTCTACGAGCAGTACTTC	CASSISREGFYEQYF
NA	TRBJ2-6	TRBV5-6	NA	TGTGCCAGCAGTTCCGTCACCTCTGGGGCCAACGTCCTGACTTTC	CASSSVTSGANVLTF
NA	TRBJ1-2	TRBV6-1	NA	TGTGCCAGCAGTGAGACACCTAACTATGGCTACACCTTC	CASSETPNYGYTF
NA	TRBJ1-5	TRBV19	NA	TGTGCCAGTAGTATCATAGGGGAGGAGAGCAATCAGCCCCAGCATTTT	CASSIIGEESNQPQHF
NA	TRBJ1-4	TRBV6-5	NA	TGTGCCAGCAGTTACTCGTACAGGACGTCTAATGAAAAACTGTTTTTT	CASSYSYRTSNEKLFF
few	TRBJ2-7	TRBV6-1	NA	TGTGCCAGCAGTGAAGCGCGGGGTTCCCGCCAGTACTTC	CASSEARGSRQYF
NA	TRBJ1-1	TRBV19	NA	TGTGCCAGTAGTATAGCACCGGGCCAGAACACTGAAGCTTTCTTT	CASSIAPGQNTEAFF
NA	TRBJ2-4	TRBV18	NA	TGTGCCAGCTCACCAAGGGGAATCCCCGGAAACATTCAGTACTTC	CASSPRGIPGNIQYF
NA	TRBJ1-1	TRBV7-2	NA	TGTGCCAGCAGCTTAGGGACAGTAAACACTGAAGCTTTCTTT	CASSLGTVNTEAFF
NA	TRBJ2-1	TRBV5-1	TRBD2	TGCGCCAGCAGCTTGGGACGCGGGAGCTACGATGAGCAGTTCTTC	CASSLGRGSYDEQFF
NA	TRBJ1-1	TRBV4-3	NA	TGCGCCAGCAGCTGGGGAGCCGGTGAAGCTTTCTTT	CASSWGAGEAFF
NA	TRBJ1-5	TRBV7-6	NA	TGTGCCAGCAGCTTACAGGACCAGCCCCAGCATTTT	CASSLQDQPQHF
once	TRBJ1-2	TRBV6-5	TRBD1	TGTGCCAGCAGCCCCGACAGGGTTGGCTACACCTTC	CASSPDRVGYTF
few	TRBJ1-5	TRBV2	NA	TGTGCCAGCAGTGGTATGAGTAATCAGCCCCAGCATTTT	CASSGMSNQPQHF
NA	TRBJ1-1	TRBV30	NA	TGTGCCTGGAGTGTACTTCTTGAAGCTTTCTTT	CAWSVLLEAFF
NA	TRBJ2-2	TRBV9	TRBD1	TGTGCCAGCAGGACAGGGGGTTCCGGGGAGCTGTTTTTT	CASRTGGSGELFF
NA	TRBJ1-5	TRBV5-5	NA	TGTGCCAGCAGCTCACTCCAAGGCAGCAATCAGCCCCAGCATTTT	CASSSLQGSNQPQHF
NA	TRBJ1-1	TRBV18	NA	TGTGCCAGCTCACCTATTCGCACTGAAGCTTTCTTT	CASSPIRTEAFF
NA	TRBJ2-1	TRBV5-6	TRBD2	TGTGCCAGCAGATCGACTAGCGGGGGACCGCGCTACAATGAGCAGTTCTTC	CASRSTSGGPRYNEQFF
NA	TRBJ1-6	TRBV28	NA	TGTGCCAGCAGTTCTTGGACGCTCTATAATTCACCCCTCCACTTT	CASSSWTLYNSPLHF
NA	TRBJ1-2	TRBV13	NA	TGTGCCAGCAGCTTAAGAGGCCGGACTAACTATGGCTACACCTTC	CASSLRGRTNYGYTF
NA	TRBJ2-4	TRBV6-1	NA	TGTGCCAGCAGTGAATTTAACCCGAAAAACATTCAGTACTTC	CASSEFNPKNIQYF
NA	TRBJ2-5	TRBV30	NA	TGTGCCTGGGGGAGCGGAGTTGAGACCCAGTACTTC	CAWGSGVETQYF
once	TRBJ2-3	TRBV5-1	TRBD2	TGCGCCAGCAGCTTGGCCGGGACTAGCGGGGGTCCAGATACGCAGTATTTT	CASSLAGTSGGPDTQYF
NA	TRBJ2-1	TRBV27	TRBD1	TGTGCCAGCAGTTTATCTGGGACAGAGAAATACAATGAGCAGTTCTTC	CASSLSGTEKYNEQFF
NA	TRBJ2-2	TRBV7-8	TRBD2	TGTGCCAGCAGCCCGAAACCACTAGCGGGGGTCTCGAACACCGGGGAGCTGTTTTTT	CASSPKPLAGVSNTGELFF
once	TRBJ1-5	TRBV6-1	TRBD1	TGTGCCAGCACCTACAGGGGAGGCAATCAGCCCCAGCATTTT	CASTYRGGNQPQHF
NA	TRBJ1-5	TRBV5-4	TRBD1	TGTGCCAGCAGCTGGGGACAGAGAGATCAGCCCCAGCATTTT	CASSWGQRDQPQHF
NA	TRBJ2-5	TRBV19	NA	TGTGCCAGTAGTAGACCTCAAGAGACCCAGTACTTC	CASSRPQETQYF
NA	TRBJ1-2	TRBV2	TRBD1	TGTGCCAGCAGTGGACAACAGGGGGCGCAGTATGGCTACACCTTC	CASSGQQGAQYGYTF
NA	TRBJ2-3	TRBV28	TRBD2	TGTGCCAGCAGAATAGCGGGGGGGCGGGATACGCAGTATTTT	CASRIAGGRDTQYF
once	TRBJ2-6	TRBV18	NA	TGTGCCAGCTCACCTAGGCCGGGTGCCAACGTCCTGACTTTC	CASSPRPGANVLTF
once	TRBJ2-5	TRBV7-6	TRBD2	TGTGCCAGCAGCTTAAGACTAGCTGCAAAAGAGACCCAGTACTTC	CASSLRLAAKETQYF
NA	TRBJ2-1	TRBV6-1	NA	TGTGCCAGCAGAAGGGCGCAGAGCTCCTACAATGAGCAGTTCTTC	CASRRAQSSYNEQFF
NA	TRBJ2-7	TRBV5-1	TRBD2	TGCGCCAGCAGCTCCAACACCGGGACTAGCGGGAGGGCTTCCGAGCAGTACTTC	CASSSNTGTSGRASEQYF
NA	TRBJ2-3	TRBV6-1	NA	TGTGCCAGCAGTGAAATGATGGGCACAGATACGCAGTATTTT	CASSEMMGTDTQYF
once	TRBJ2-1	TRBV30	NA	TGTGCCTGGAGTCTGACCCCCTACAATGAGCAGTTCTTC	CAWSLTPYNEQFF
NA	TRBJ1-4	TRBV6-5	TRBD1	TGTGCCAGCAGTTTCCAGGGGGCCAATGAAAAACTGTTTTTT	CASSFQGANEKLFF
NA	TRBJ2-1	TRBV10-3	NA	TGTGCCATCAGTGAATCCGGGAGCGGTTGGAATGAGCAGTTCTTC	CAISESGSGWNEQFF
once	TRBJ2-3	TRBV7-9	TRBD2	TGTGCGGCGGGGAAAGGGCTAGCGGGAGGTGGAGATACGCAGTATTTT	CAAGKGLAGGGDTQYF
NA	TRBJ2-1	TRBV5-4	TRBD2	TGTGCCAGCAGCTTCAGCGGGAGCTCCTACAATGAGCAGTTCTTC	CASSFSGSSYNEQFF
NA	TRBJ2-1	TRBV11-3	NA	TGTGCCAGCAGCATAAATAGCGGAACCTCCTACAATGAGCAGTTCTTC	CASSINSGTSYNEQFF
NA	TRBJ2-1	TRBV18	NA	TGTGCCAGCTCATCCTCAGGACAAGCAGAATCCTACAATGAGCAGTTCTTC	CASSSSGQAESYNEQFF
NA	TRBJ2-3	TRBV7-9	NA	TGTGCCAGCAGCCCCAAGACCAGGCTTGGGGATACGCAGTATTTT	CASSPKTRLGDTQYF
NA	TRBJ2-1	TRBV29-1	NA	TGCAGCGCCAGGGGGGGGTCCTACAATGAGCAGTTCTTC	CSARGGSYNEQFF
NA	TRBJ1-2	TRBV11-1	NA	TGTGCCAGCAGCCAGAATTTAGCTAACTATGGCTACACCTTC	CASSQNLANYGYTF
NA	TRBJ2-1	TRBV5-8	NA	TGTGCCAGCAGCTTGACAGGGAGGGGGCAGCTTCCGTTCTTC	CASSLTGRGQLPFF
NA	TRBJ2-7	TRBV10-3	TRBD2	TGTGCCATCAGACCTGGTAGCGGGGGGCACTCCTACGAGCAGTACTTC	CAIRPGSGGHSYEQYF